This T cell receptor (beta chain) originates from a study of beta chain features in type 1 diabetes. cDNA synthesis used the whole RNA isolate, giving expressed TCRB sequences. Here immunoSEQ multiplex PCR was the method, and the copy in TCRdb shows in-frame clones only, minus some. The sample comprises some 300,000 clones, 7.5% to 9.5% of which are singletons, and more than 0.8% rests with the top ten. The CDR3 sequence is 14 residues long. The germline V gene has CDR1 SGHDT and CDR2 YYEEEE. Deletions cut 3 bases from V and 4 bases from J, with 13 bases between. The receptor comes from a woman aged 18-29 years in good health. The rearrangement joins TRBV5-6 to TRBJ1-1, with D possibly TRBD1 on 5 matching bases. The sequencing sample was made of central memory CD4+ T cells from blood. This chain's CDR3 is CASSSTWRGTEAFF. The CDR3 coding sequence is TGTGCCAGCAGCTCTACCTGGAGGGGCACTGAAGCTTTCTTT.